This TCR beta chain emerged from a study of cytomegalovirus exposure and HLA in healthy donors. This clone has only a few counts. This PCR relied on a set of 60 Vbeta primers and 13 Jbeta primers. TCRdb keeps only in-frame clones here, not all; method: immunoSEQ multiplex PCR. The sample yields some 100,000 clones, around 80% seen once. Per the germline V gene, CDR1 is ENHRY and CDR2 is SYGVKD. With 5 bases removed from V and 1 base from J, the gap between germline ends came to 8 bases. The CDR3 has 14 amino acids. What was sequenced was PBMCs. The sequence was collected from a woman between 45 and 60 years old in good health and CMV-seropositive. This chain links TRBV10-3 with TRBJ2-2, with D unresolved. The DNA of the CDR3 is TGTGCCATCAGTCCTAACGAGAACACCGGGGAGCTGTTTTTT. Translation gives CAISPNENTGELFF.